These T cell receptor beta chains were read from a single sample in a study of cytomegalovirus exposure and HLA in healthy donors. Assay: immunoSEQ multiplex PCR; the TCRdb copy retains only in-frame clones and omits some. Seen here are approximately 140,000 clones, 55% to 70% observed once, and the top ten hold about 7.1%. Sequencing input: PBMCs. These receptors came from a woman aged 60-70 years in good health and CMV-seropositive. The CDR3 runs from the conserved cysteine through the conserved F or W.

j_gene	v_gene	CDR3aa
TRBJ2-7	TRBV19	CASSILAGGTYEQYF
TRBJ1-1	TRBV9	CASSSAGGNTEAFF
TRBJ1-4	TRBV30	CASSGTGGEKLFF
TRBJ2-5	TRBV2	CASRKQQTGNQETQYF
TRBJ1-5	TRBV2	CASSASDQPQHF
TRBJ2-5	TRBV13	CASSSGTKETQYF
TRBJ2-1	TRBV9	CASTTSGSVYNEQFF
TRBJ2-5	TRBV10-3	CAISGRTGTQETQYF
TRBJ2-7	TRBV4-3	CASSQEHLAGNYEQYF
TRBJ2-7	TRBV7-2	CASSRTPGQLIREQYF
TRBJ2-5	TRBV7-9	CASSLVPGLQETQYF
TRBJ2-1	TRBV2	CASIPGTIYNEQFF
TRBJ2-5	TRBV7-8	CASSISGSSETQYF
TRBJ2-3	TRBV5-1	CASSPPGTSGRTDTQYF
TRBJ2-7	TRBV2	CASRRTSGDYEQYF
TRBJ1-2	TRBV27	CASSPQGFSNYGYTF
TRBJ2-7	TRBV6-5	CASSYSPQFNYEQYF
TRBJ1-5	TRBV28	CASSPRGGGNQPQHF
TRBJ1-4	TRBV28	CASSPPEGKAEKLFF
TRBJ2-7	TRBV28	CASNTPRQGGIEQYF
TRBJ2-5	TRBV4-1	CASSQAFSGSDEETQYF
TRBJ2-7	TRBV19	CASSKGGAYEQYF
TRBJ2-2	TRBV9	CASVPGGWTGELFF
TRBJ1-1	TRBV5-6	CASRIQGRGAWGEAFF
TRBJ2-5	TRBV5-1	CASSSGLAGWDQETQYF
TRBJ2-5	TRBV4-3	CASSQDPRGRGETQYF
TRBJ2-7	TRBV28	CASSWTSGPPVQYF
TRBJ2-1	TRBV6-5	CASSYSPGFEFF
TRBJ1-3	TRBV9	CASSVAAGTGSGNTIYF
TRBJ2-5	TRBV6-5	CASSYSRAEAETQYF
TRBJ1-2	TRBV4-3	CASSQGHRDRVPGYTF
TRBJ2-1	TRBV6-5	CASTGTDYNEQFF
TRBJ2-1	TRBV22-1	CPGSGGLAGLRNEQFF
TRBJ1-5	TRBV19	CASSPGMSNQPQHF
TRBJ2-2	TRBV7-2	CASSPQGVVGELFF
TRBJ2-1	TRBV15	CATSRGGGDSYNEQFF